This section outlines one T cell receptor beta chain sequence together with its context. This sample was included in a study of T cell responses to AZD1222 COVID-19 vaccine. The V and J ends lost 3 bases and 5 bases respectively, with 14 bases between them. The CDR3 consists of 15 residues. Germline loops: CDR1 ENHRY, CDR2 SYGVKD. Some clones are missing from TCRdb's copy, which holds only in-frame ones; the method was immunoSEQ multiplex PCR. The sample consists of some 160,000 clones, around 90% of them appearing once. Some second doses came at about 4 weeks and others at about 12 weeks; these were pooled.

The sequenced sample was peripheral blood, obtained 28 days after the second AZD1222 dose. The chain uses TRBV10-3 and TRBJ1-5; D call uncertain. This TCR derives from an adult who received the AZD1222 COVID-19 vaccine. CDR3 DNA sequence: TGTGCCATCAGTGACTTTGGTGGTAGGCATCAGCCCCAGCATTTT. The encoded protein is CAISDFGGRHQPQHF.